A selection of T cell receptor beta chains follows, all from one sample in a study of vaccination and CD4 T cells after COVID-19. One entry per CDR3 protein, called by TCRdb with MiXCR from the PCR reads. The table has about 18,000 distinct CDR3 sequences, roughly 60% seen once. These receptors have no known antigen. The sequences come from CD4+ T cells from blood, cultured in vitro, collected before SARS-CoV-2 vaccination. The source is a human donor who had recovered from COVID-19. CDR3s include the opening cysteine and the closing phenylalanine or tryptophan. The D gene is left open where the match is weak. Clone sizes are given selectively: once, few, many, or a class where the clone is expanded.

j_call d_call clone_size v_call cdr3_nt cdr3_aa
TRBJ1-6 - - TRBV2 TGTGCCAGCAGCAGGGAAGTTAATTCACCCCTCCACTTT CASSREVNSPLHF
TRBJ2-7 TRBD1 once TRBV10-3 TGTGGAACGACCCGGGACAGATCCTCCTACGAGCAGTACTTC CGTTRDRSSYEQYF
TRBJ2-5 TRBD2 - TRBV11-3 TGTGCCAGCAGCCCTGGGACTAGCGGGAGGGAGACCCAGTACTTC CASSPGTSGRETQYF
TRBJ2-3 - few TRBV10-1 TGCGCCAGCAGGCCAACCGTGACGGTAGATACGCAGTATTTT CASRPTVTVDTQYF
TRBJ2-7 - - TRBV28 TGTGCCAGCAGTTCCGGGACGCTGAACTACGAGCAGTACTTC CASSSGTLNYEQYF
TRBJ1-1 - - TRBV6-2/TRBV6-3 TGTGCCAGCAGTTACCGGGTAGGGAACACTGAAGCTTTCTTT CASSYRVGNTEAFF
TRBJ2-2 - - TRBV15 TGTGCCACCAGCAGAGATCACTTCAGCTACACCGGGGAGCTGTTTTTT CATSRDHFSYTGELFF
TRBJ2-2 - few TRBV19 TGTGCCAGTATGCCCAGGGATCCCACCGGGGAGCTGTTTTTT CASMPRDPTGELFF
TRBJ1-5 - few TRBV2 TGTGCCAGCAGTGAACCTACTGAACAGCCCCAGCATTTT CASSEPTEQPQHF
TRBJ1-2 - - TRBV5-6 TGTGCCAGCAGCTTGGACAACGCGATCAGCTACACCTTC CASSLDNAISYTF
TRBJ1-1 - - TRBV11-2 TGTGCCAGCAACCTACTCCGAGGAAAGAACACTGAAGCTTTCTTT CASNLLRGKNTEAFF
TRBJ1-4 - - TRBV6-1 TGTGCCAGCAGTGCAACAACAGGGACGGGAGATGAAAAACTGTTTTTT CASSATTGTGDEKLFF
TRBJ1-4 TRBD1 - TRBV20-1 TGCAGTGCTACTACCGGGACAGATGAAAAACTGTTTTTT CSATTGTDEKLFF
TRBJ1-1 - - TRBV29-1 TGCAGCGTTGAGAACACTGAAGCTTTCTTT CSVENTEAFF
TRBJ2-4 - - TRBV7-2 TGTGCCAGCAGCTTAGTCGCGGGGTGGGGAAACATTCAGTACTTC CASSLVAGWGNIQYF
TRBJ1-5 TRBD1 - TRBV7-2 TGTGCCAGCAGCGCCGGGACAGCCCTCAATCAGCCCCAGCATTTT CASSAGTALNQPQHF
TRBJ2-4 TRBD1 - TRBV6-1 TGTGCCACCAGAAACAGGGGAAACATTCAGTACTTC CATRNRGNIQYF
TRBJ2-1 - - TRBV24-1 TGTGCCACCAGTGGGAGGGTCGGCAATGAGCAGTTCTTC CATSGRVGNEQFF
TRBJ2-2 - - TRBV6-5 TGTGCCAGCAGTTTTTGGCGGTCCACCGGGGAGCTGTTTTTT CASSFWRSTGELFF
TRBJ2-2 TRBD1 - TRBV7-7 TGTGCTAGCAGCTTAGACAGGGGCGGCGGGGAGCTGTTTTTT CASSLDRGGGELFF
TRBJ1-2 - - TRBV24-1 TGTGCCACCAGTGATTCTTGGCACGATGGCTACACCTTC CATSDSWHDGYTF
TRBJ2-1 TRBD2 few TRBV7-9 TGTGCCAGCAGCTTCCCGGGTAGCGGGAGTGTCAATGAGCAGTTCTTC CASSFPGSGSVNEQFF
TRBJ2-3 - - TRBV2 TGTGCCAGCAGTGGTTTCAGGGACACAGATACGCAGTATTTT CASSGFRDTDTQYF
TRBJ2-5 TRBD2 - TRBV19 TGTGCCACCGCGCCCCAGCGGGGAACCCAGTACTTC CATAPQRGTQYF
TRBJ1-1 - - TRBV15 TGTGCCACCAGCAGCCGGACAGCTGAAGCTTTCTTT CATSSRTAEAFF
TRBJ1-2 TRBD1 - TRBV19 TGTGCCAGTACCGACAGGGGCACCCCCTATGGCTACACCTTC CASTDRGTPYGYTF
TRBJ2-3 - few TRBV24-1 TGTGCCACCAGTGATTTTTTATCAGATACGCAGTATTTT CATSDFLSDTQYF
TRBJ1-5 - - TRBV20-1 TGCAGTGTCTCATCCATGGGCAATCAGCCCCAGCATTTT CSVSSMGNQPQHF
TRBJ1-4 - - TRBV5-5 TGTGCCAGCAGCTTTGACAGCGACGAGGAAAAACTGTTTTTT CASSFDSDEEKLFF
TRBJ2-5 - - TRBV7-2 TGTGCCAGCAGCCGGGGGAGTCTAGAGACCCAGTACTTC CASSRGSLETQYF
TRBJ1-1 - - TRBV7-2 TGTGCCAGCAGACGACAACCGAACACTGAAGCTTTCTTT CASRRQPNTEAFF
TRBJ2-2 - - TRBV7-3 TGTGCCAGCAGCCCGGGGTACGCGAACACCGGGGAGCTGTTTTTT CASSPGYANTGELFF
TRBJ2-7 TRBD2 - TRBV15 TGTGCCACCAGCGCGACTAGCGTCGGCCACGAGCAGTACTTC CATSATSVGHEQYF
TRBJ1-5 - - TRBV28 TGTGCCAGCAGACCGCAGGGGTCTGTACTTTATAGCAATCAGCCCCAGCATTTT CASRPQGSVLYSNQPQHF
TRBJ2-5 TRBD2 - TRBV6-2/TRBV6-3 TGTGCCAGCACTCCCCACGGGGGGGGTTCCCAAGAGACCCAGTACTTC CASTPHGGGSQETQYF
TRBJ1-2 - few TRBV20-1 TGCAGTGCTAGAGGCACAGGGTTGAACTATGGCTACACCTTC CSARGTGLNYGYTF
TRBJ2-2 - - TRBV21-1 TGTGCCAGCGGAACTTTAGCGGGGGCGAACACCGGGGAGCTGTTTTTT CASGTLAGANTGELFF
TRBJ2-5 TRBD2 once TRBV6-2/TRBV6-3 TGTGCCAGCAGTTATCGCAAGGGCGGGAGCAAGACCCAGTACTTC CASSYRKGGSKTQYF
TRBJ2-2 - - TRBV18 TGTGCCAGCTCACCCAATGCGAACACCGGGGAGCTGTTTTTT CASSPNANTGELFF
TRBJ2-7 TRBD2 - TRBV20-1 TGCAGTGCTAGCGGGAGGATGGGACCGAGCTACGAGCAGTACTTC CSASGRMGPSYEQYF
TRBJ1-4 - - TRBV6-4 TGTGCCAGCAGCTTAGGAGGGGTTAATGAAAAACTGTTTTTT CASSLGGVNEKLFF
TRBJ1-2 TRBD1 - TRBV7-2 TGTGCCAGCAGCTCACCCGACAGGGCTCTTTATGGCTACACCTTC CASSSPDRALYGYTF
TRBJ2-5 TRBD2 - TRBV11-2 TGTGCCAGCAGCTCCCTAGCGGGAGAGGTAGAGACCCAGTACTTC CASSSLAGEVETQYF
TRBJ2-5 TRBD2 few TRBV7-2 TGTGCCAGCAGCCCGGGCAGGACTAGCGGGAGGCGGGGGGAGACCCAGTACTTC CASSPGRTSGRRGETQYF
TRBJ1-5 TRBD1 - TRBV20-1 TGCAGTGCTACTCCTCGACAGGGTCCGTCTTCGCCCCAGCATTTT CSATPRQGPSSPQHF
TRBJ2-1 - - TRBV6-7 TGTGCCAGCAGTTGCAGGGGACCCTCCTACAATGAGCAGTTCTTC CASSCRGPSYNEQFF
TRBJ2-1 - - TRBV6-1 TGTGCCAGCAGGACGGGAGTCGACAATGAGCAGTTCTTC CASRTGVDNEQFF
TRBJ2-3 - - TRBV7-3 TGTGCCAGCAGCCCTCAAGCGGCCACGAGCACAGATACGCAGTATTTT CASSPQAATSTDTQYF
TRBJ2-2 TRBD2 few TRBV6-1 TGTGCCAGCAGTGGACTAGCGGGAGACACCGGGGAGCTGTTTTTT CASSGLAGDTGELFF
TRBJ2-5 TRBD1 - TRBV20-1 TGCAGTGCTAGAAACAGGGGGCAGTTGAAAGAGACCCAGTACTTC CSARNRGQLKETQYF
TRBJ1-1 - - TRBV27 TGTGCCAGCAGTAGTGGGGTGGGGCGGGCCACTGAAGCTTTCTTT CASSSGVGRATEAFF
TRBJ1-5 - - TRBV6-5 TGTGCCAGCAGTTACATGACAGCGAATCAGCCCCAGCATTTT CASSYMTANQPQHF
TRBJ2-1 - - TRBV28 TGTGCCAGCTGCGGAACCGGGACATTTTCCTACAATGAGCAGTTCTTC CASCGTGTFSYNEQFF
TRBJ2-2 - - TRBV7-6 TGTGCCAGCAGCTTACAAGGGATTAAAAACACCGGGGAGCTGTTTTTT CASSLQGIKNTGELFF
TRBJ2-3 - few TRBV20-1 TGCAGTGCTAGAGCTCTCCCAGATACGCAGTATTTT CSARALPDTQYF
TRBJ1-1 - few TRBV6-1 TGTGCCAGCAGTGAAGGAGATCCATGGACTGAAGCTTTCTTT CASSEGDPWTEAFF
TRBJ2-7 TRBD1 - TRBV10-1 TGCGCCAGCACGGAGGACAGGGACGCCTACGAGCAGTACTTC CASTEDRDAYEQYF
TRBJ2-2 - - TRBV29-1 TGCAGCGTTGAAGTCCGGGACCGGAACACCGGGGAGCTGTTTTTT CSVEVRDRNTGELFF
TRBJ1-2 - - TRBV28 TGTGCCAGCAGCCTCGACGCGTGCATCTATGGCTACACCTTC CASSLDACIYGYTF